This TCR beta chain was recorded in a study of blood T cell repertoires in COVID-19. Across the study: Material from acute and convalescent COVID-19 was sourced from the United States, Italy and Spain. T cells, B-cell-depleted T cells, or PBMCs provided the cDNA or gDNA that served as material.

The study assigned cohorts using participant-reported clinical history. Donors in Cohort 3 who had recovered were those with two negative PCRs, healthcare professional clearance, or resolution of their symptoms. CDR1 is MGHRA, CDR2 YSYEKL, per germline. Trimming took off 3 bases at V and 4 bases at J, with 13 bases between the two ends. The CDR3 is made up of 15 amino acids. The table came from immunoSEQ multiplex PCR; TCRdb's copy has only in-frame clones and leaves some out. The table lists about 320,000 clones, 65% to 90% of them singletons. Sample: PBMCs or T cells enriched from blood (not recorded which). V gene TRBV4-1 combines with J gene TRBJ1-5; D remains unclear. This TCR was recovered from a woman younger than 30 who had recovered from COVID-19. The CDR3 region has the DNA TGCGCCAGCAGCCAGATAATGGGAGATAATCAGCCCCAGCATTTT. Translating it yields CASSQIMGDNQPQHF.